These 21 T cell receptor beta chains were all obtained from the same sample, sequenced in a study of cytomegalovirus exposure and HLA in healthy donors. It was with 60 Vbeta and 13 Jbeta primers that the PCR ran. Assay: immunoSEQ multiplex PCR; the TCRdb copy retains only in-frame clones and omits some. The table records hundreds of thousands of clones, roughly 70% of them present only once. The sequencing sample was made of PBMCs. These receptors were collected from a female donor in good health and CMV-seronegative.

V is TRBV7-2 and J is TRBJ2-1; D uncertain. This CDR3 has 11 residues. V lost 4 bases to trimming and J lost 15 bases, with 13 bases between them. Germline assignment: CDR1 SGHTA and CDR2 FQGNSA. CDR3 in DNA: TGTGCCAGCAGCTATGACGCGGCCACGTTCTTC. This gives the protein CASSYDAATFF.

About this clone itself: The identical CDR3 is also encoded by other nucleotide sequences in the sample. CDR3 coding DNA: TGTGCCAGCAGCGTCACAGTAAACACTGAAGCTTTCTTT. Amino acids: CASSVTVNTEAFF. The genes are TRBV7-9 and TRBJ1-1, with D uncertain. This CDR3 is 13 amino acids long. Germline values: CDR1 SEHNR, CDR2 FQNEAQ (reference sequence). Between the trimmed V and J ends, which lost 5 bases and 2 bases, there was a span of 9 bases.

The chain joins TRBV30 to TRBJ2-2; no clear D gene. CDR3 length equals 12 residues. Germline V gene lookup returns CDR1 GTSNPN and CDR2 SVGIG (reference sequence). The V end lost 2 bases, the J end lost 6 bases, and 7 bases lay between the germline ends. CDR3 in amino acids: CAWSLGAGELFF. The CDR3 bases are TGTGCCTGGAGTTTGGGCGCCGGGGAGCTGTTTTTT.

This chain links TRBV10-1 with TRBJ2-2, with 8 bases fitting TRBD1. Germline values: CDR1 WNHNN, CDR2 SYGVQD (reference sequence). This CDR3 is built from 15 residues. With V trimmed by 6 bases and J by 4 bases, 7 bases remained unmatched. This CDR3 is CASRTGQGPTGELFF. As DNA, the CDR3 is TGCGCCAGCAGGACTGGACAGGGTCCCACCGGGGAGCTGTTTTTT.

V and J are TRBV4-1 and TRBJ2-7, with 14 bases matching TRBD2. J gave up 7 bases and V 3 bases, and 11 bases lay outside the gene matches. The germline gives CDR1 MGHRA, CDR2 YSYEKL. This CDR3 has 17 amino acids. CDR3 protein: CASSHPLGLAGGGEQYF. CDR3 in DNA: TGCGCCAGCAGCCATCCCCTAGGACTAGCGGGAGGTGGAGAGCAGTACTTC.

This clone was recorded only once. The gene calls are TRBV4-1 and TRBJ2-2, with D possibly being TRBD1 (7 bases). Germline lookup yields CDR1 MGHRA and CDR2 YSYEKL. The CDR3 runs to 16 residues. Trimming shortened V by 2 bases and J by 7 bases, and 17 bases separated the two germline ends. This CDR3 reads CASSQFGGRGDGELFF. CDR3 coding DNA: TGCGCCAGCAGCCAATTCGGCGGCAGGGGGGACGGGGAGCTGTTTTTT.

The chain has TRBV7-9 and TRBJ2-7; 7 nucleotides line up with TRBD1. The CDR3 covers 15 residues. V was clipped by 6 bases and J by 1 base; unmatched bases: 9. Germline V lookup: CDR1 SEHNR, CDR2 FQNEAQ (reference sequence). The CDR3 DNA reads TGTGCCAGCAGTACCACAGGGGAGTGGTCCTACGAGCAGTACTTC. Encoded protein: CASSTTGEWSYEQYF.

This rearrangement joins TRBV19 to TRBJ2-1, with 13 bases fitting TRBD2. The CDR3 runs 18 residues. CDR1 is LNHDA, CDR2 SQIVND, per germline (reference sequence). Trimming removed 7 bases from V and 2 bases from J; junction bases left unmatched: 11. Here the CDR3 DNA reads TGTGCCAGTACTACGACTAGCGGGAGGACTACGACCTACAATGAGCAGTTCTTC. Its translation: CASTTTSGRTTTYNEQFF.

The chain combines TRBV9 with TRBJ2-1, with 7 positions matching TRBD2. Germline V CDR1 and CDR2: SGDLS, YYNGEE. J was trimmed by 8 bases and V by 0 bases; bases with no gene match: 5. The CDR3 totals 14 residues. For the CDR3, the DNA is TGTGCCAGCAGCGTAGGCGGGAGATTGTATGAGCAGTTCTTC. Encoded protein: CASSVGGRLYEQFF.

The chain combines TRBV25-1 with TRBJ1-1; the D gene is possibly TRBD1 (6 bases). V dropped 2 bases and J dropped 6 bases, with 10 bases sitting between them. The CDR3 runs 13 residues. In germline, CDR1 is MGHDK, CDR2 SYGVNS. CDR3 DNA sequence: TGTGCCAGCAGTGAACAACAGGGCTCTGAAGCTTTCTTT. It codes for CASSEQQGSEAFF.

The CDR3: CAISPWGEEADTQYF. CDR3 bases: TGTGCCATCAGTCCCTGGGGGGAAGAAGCAGATACGCAGTATTTT. The chain is built from TRBV10-3 and TRBJ2-3; possibly TRBD2 for D (6 bases). The CDR3 loop spans 15 amino acids. V lost 5 bases to trimming and J lost 4 bases, with 16 bases between them. Germline V lookup: CDR1 ENHRY, CDR2 SYGVKD.

The V and J genes are TRBV29-1 and TRBJ2-7; 7 bases match TRBD2. The trim removed 6 bases at V and 5 bases at J, leaving 10 bases unmatched. The length of the CDR3 is 13 residues. Per the germline V gene, CDR1 is SQVTM and CDR2 is ANQGSEA. The chain's CDR3 is CSVGRALSHEQYF. In DNA form, the CDR3 reads TGCAGCGTGGGGAGGGCCCTTTCGCACGAGCAGTACTTC.

The J gene is TRBJ2-2, the V gene TRBV4-2; 7 positions match TRBD2. V shed 2 bases, J shed 6 bases, and the junction held 9 bases outside the gene matches. Germline loops: CDR1 LGHNA, CDR2 YNFKEQ. This CDR3 region has 16 residues. DNA of the CDR3: TGTGCCAGCAGCCAATGGGGCGGGAGAGGGTCCGGGGAGCTGTTTTTT. Amino acid sequence: CASSQWGGRGSGELFF.

The rearrangement links TRBV11-2 to TRBJ2-3; 7 nucleotides align to TRBD2. In germline, CDR1 is SGHAT, CDR2 FQNNGV. The CDR3 spans 16 residues. V lost 5 bases to trimming and J lost 1 base; unmatched junction nucleotides: 9. The CDR3 bases are TGTGCCAGCAGCCCCGCCCTGGCGGGAGGCACAGATACGCAGTATTTT. It specifies CASSPALAGGTDTQYF.

J is TRBJ1-1 and V is TRBV2; 7 bases match TRBD1. The V gene end was trimmed by 5 bases and the J gene end by 4 bases; junction bases not matched to a gene: 4. Germline V gives CDR1 SNHLY, CDR2 FYNNEI. The CDR3 extends over 13 amino acids. The chain's CDR3 is CASSRPGGTEAFF. The DNA of the CDR3 is TGTGCCAGCAGTAGGCCAGGGGGCACTGAAGCTTTCTTT. Based on the CDR3 plus reference TRBV2 and TRBJ1-1, the full variable domain is EPEVTQTPSHQVTQMGQEVILRCVPISNHLYFYWYRQILGQKVEFLVSFYNNEISEKSEIFDDQFSVERPDGSNFTLKIRSTKLEDSAMYFCASSRPGGTEAFFGQGTRLTVV.

A few counts support this clone. The rearrangement links TRBV2 to TRBJ2-3; TRBD2 aligns across 9 bases. The V and J ends lost 9 bases and 3 bases, in that order; junction bases with no gene match: 1. Germline CDR1 reads SNHLY; CDR2 reads FYNNEI. CDR3 length: 12 amino acids. CDR3 in DNA: TGTGCCAGTAGCGGGAGTACAGATACGCAGTATTTT. Translating gives CASSGSTDTQYF.

In its sample, this clone was seen a few times. The genes are TRBV15 and TRBJ1-1; tentative D call: TRBD1 (5 bases). Trimming left V 1 base short and J 2 bases short, with 11 bases between. The CDR3 is 15 residues long. The germline gives CDR1 LNHNV, CDR2 YYDKDF (reference sequence). The CDR3 loop reads CATSRVAGVNTEAFF. The CDR3 DNA is TGTGCCACCAGCAGAGTCGCGGGGGTAAACACTGAAGCTTTCTTT.

As concerns this clone: This same CDR3 is encoded by further DNA sequences in the sample. The rearrangement joins TRBV5-4 to TRBJ1-5; 11 bases line up with TRBD1. This CDR3 is 15 amino acids long. The V gene end was trimmed by 0 bases and the J gene end by 6 bases; junction bases not matched to a gene: 2. The germline V gene has CDR1 SGHNT and CDR2 YYREEE (reference sequence). CDR3 loop: CASSLGGQGAQPQHF. The CDR3, as DNA: TGTGCCAGCAGCTTGGGTGGACAGGGGGCTCAGCCCCAGCATTTT.

The CDR3 reads CASCPPKSSYEQYF. The CDR3 nucleotides are TGTGCCAGCTGCCCCCCTAAATCCTCCTACGAGCAGTACTTC. The chain joins TRBV2 to TRBJ2-7; D call uncertain. The CDR3 spans 14 residues. CDR1 and CDR2 (germline): SNHLY, FYNNEI. Trimming took 8 bases from V and 0 from J, leaving 14 bases between them.

This rearrangement joins TRBV7-9 to TRBJ1-3, with TRBD1 as a possible D gene (5 bases). Trimming removed 1 base at V and 6 bases at J, with 13 bases between. The CDR3 has 15 residues. The germline gives CDR1 SEHNR, CDR2 FQNEAQ (reference sequence). The CDR3 loop is CASSLVQGFENTIYF. In DNA form, the CDR3 reads TGTGCCAGCAGCTTAGTTCAGGGTTTTGAAAACACCATATATTTT.

About this clone: At one boundary the junction diverges from the germline segment, which might be a read error. This rearrangement joins TRBV7-9 to TRBJ1-1; D call uncertain. This CDR3 is built from 15 residues. Germline loops: CDR1 SEHNR, CDR2 FQNEAQ (reference sequence). CDR3: CSSSQSPQVNTEAFF. In nucleotides, the CDR3 is TGTTCCAGCAGCCAGTCGCCGCAGGTGAACACTGAAGCTTTCTTT.